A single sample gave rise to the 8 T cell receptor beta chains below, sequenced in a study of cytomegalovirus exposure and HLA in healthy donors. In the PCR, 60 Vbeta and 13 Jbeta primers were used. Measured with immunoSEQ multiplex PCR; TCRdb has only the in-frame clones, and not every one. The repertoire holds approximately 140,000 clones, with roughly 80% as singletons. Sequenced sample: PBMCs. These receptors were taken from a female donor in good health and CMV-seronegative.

The DNA of the CDR3 is TGTGCCAGCAGTGAGGCTAGCGGGAGCTCCTACGAGCAGTACTTC. Translating it yields CASSEASGSSYEQYF. The V gene is TRBV2, the J gene TRBJ2-7; 10 bases agree with TRBD2. V shed 3 bases, J shed 0 bases, and the junction held 2 bases outside the gene matches. This CDR3 has 15 amino acids. Germline lookup yields CDR1 SNHLY and CDR2 FYNNEI.

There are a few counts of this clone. CDR3 region: CASSPDRGGSYEQYF. For the CDR3, the DNA is TGTGCCAGCAGTCCGGACAGGGGAGGCTCCTACGAGCAGTACTTC. The genes are TRBV6-1 and TRBJ2-7; 9 nucleotides line up with TRBD1. The ends lost 5 bases at V and 0 bases at J; junction bases unmatched: 5. Germline lookup yields CDR1 MNHNS and CDR2 SASEGT. This CDR3 is built from 15 residues.

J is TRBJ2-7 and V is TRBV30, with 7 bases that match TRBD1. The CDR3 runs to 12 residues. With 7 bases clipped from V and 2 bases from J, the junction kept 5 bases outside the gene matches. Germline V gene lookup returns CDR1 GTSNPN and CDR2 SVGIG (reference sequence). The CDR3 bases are TGTGCCTCTACAGGGGCCCCCTACGAGCAGTACTTC. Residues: CASTGAPYEQYF.

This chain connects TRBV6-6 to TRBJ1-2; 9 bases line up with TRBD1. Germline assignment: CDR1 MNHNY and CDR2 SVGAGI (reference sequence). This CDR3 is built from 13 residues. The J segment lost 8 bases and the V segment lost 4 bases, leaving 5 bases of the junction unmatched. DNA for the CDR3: TGTGCCAGCAGTTCGGGGACAGGGTTCGGCTACACCTTC. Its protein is CASSSGTGFGYTF.

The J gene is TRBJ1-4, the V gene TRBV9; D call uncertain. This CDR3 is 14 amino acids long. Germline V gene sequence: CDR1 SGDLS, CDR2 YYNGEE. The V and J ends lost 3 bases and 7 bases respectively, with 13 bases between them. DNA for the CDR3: TGTGCCAGCAGCGGAGATCTGATTGGTGAAAAACTGTTTTTT. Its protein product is CASSGDLIGEKLFF.

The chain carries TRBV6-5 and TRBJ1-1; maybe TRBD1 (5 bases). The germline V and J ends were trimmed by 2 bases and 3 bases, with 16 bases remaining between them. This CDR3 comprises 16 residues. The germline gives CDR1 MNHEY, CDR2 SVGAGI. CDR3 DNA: TGTGCCAGCAGTTACCTACCGATGACAGCCGACACTGAAGCTTTCTTT. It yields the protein CASSYLPMTADTEAFF.

The CDR3 DNA is TGTGCCAGCAGCCTGGCCCGTAACTATGGCTACACCTTC. This sequence encodes CASSLARNYGYTF. The chain is built from TRBV14 and TRBJ1-2; D is unresolved. The CDR3 covers 13 residues. Trimming stripped 4 bases from V and 1 base from J, with 7 bases between. The germline gives CDR1 SGHDN, CDR2 FVKESK.

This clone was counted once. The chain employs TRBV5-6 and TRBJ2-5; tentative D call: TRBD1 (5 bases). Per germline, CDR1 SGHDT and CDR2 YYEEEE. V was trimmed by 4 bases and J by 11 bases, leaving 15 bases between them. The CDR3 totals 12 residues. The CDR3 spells CASSPHRSQQYF. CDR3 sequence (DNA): TGTGCCAGCAGCCCGCACAGGTCTCAGCAGTACTTC.